Below are 16 T cell receptor beta chains sequenced from a single sample in a study of memory CD4+ T cells and cytomegalovirus serostatus. Single viable CD3+CD4+CD8-CD45RO+ cells were sorted as the memory CD4+ T cells. Only in-frame clones appear in the TCRdb table, and some are missing; sequencing was by immunoSEQ multiplex PCR. The table includes under 50,000 clones, over 65% detected once. Sequencing was done on a sample of memory CD4+ T cells from blood. The receptors here all came from an adult in good health and CMV-seronegative.

The chain couples TRBV20-1 to TRBJ2-5; 7 bases match TRBD2. V lost 6 bases and J lost 5; bases outside the gene matches: 0. CDR3 size: 10 residues. Germline-derived CDR1 and CDR2 are DFQATT and SNEGSKA (reference sequence). The CDR3 is CSAGGETQYF. The CDR3 DNA reads TGCAGTGCGGGGGGGGAGACCCAGTACTTC.

The V and J genes are TRBV15 and TRBJ2-7, with 8 bases fitting TRBD1. Germline V CDR1 and CDR2: LNHNV, YYDKDF (reference sequence). Trimming removed 0 bases from V and 2 bases from J; junction bases left unmatched: 3. The length of the CDR3 is 15 residues. CDR3 coding DNA: TGTGCCACCAGCAGAGATCTGGACAGGGCCTACGAGCAGTACTTC. It translates to CATSRDLDRAYEQYF.

This chain uses TRBV6-6 with TRBJ2-7, with unresolved D. The CDR3 spans 14 residues. Germline CDR1 is MNHNY and CDR2 is SVGAGI (reference sequence). The V and J ends lost 6 bases and 2 bases respectively, with 14 bases between them. Written as DNA, the CDR3 is TGTGCCAGCAGCCCGTTGGGGAAGCCCTACGAGCAGTACTTC. Translating gives CASSPLGKPYEQYF.

The J gene is TRBJ2-1, the V gene TRBV5-1; no reliable D call. The CDR3 has 14 residues. Germline CDR1 and CDR2: SGHRS and YFSETQ. Trimming removed 0 bases from V and 8 bases from J, with 12 bases in between. CDR3 amino acids: CASSLEPGVDEQFF. CDR3 DNA: TGCGCCAGCAGCTTGGAGCCAGGCGTCGATGAGCAGTTCTTC.

This clone has a single count. This chain uses TRBV30 with TRBJ2-7; weak D call: TRBD1 (6 bases). The germline gives CDR1 GTSNPN, CDR2 SVGIG (reference sequence). The CDR3 contains 13 residues. V lost 0 bases, J lost 6 bases, and 12 bases lay in between. This CDR3 reads CAWSVKGVLEQYF. DNA for the CDR3: TGTGCCTGGAGTGTAAAGGGGGTCCTCGAGCAGTACTTC.

This clone was picked up a small number of times. The V and J genes are TRBV4-1 and TRBJ1-1; D is ambiguous. The CDR3 runs to 14 residues. V was shortened by 1 base and J by 5 bases, with 11 bases between the two germline ends. Germline V gives CDR1 MGHRA, CDR2 YSYEKL. CDR3 protein: CASSQVWQMTEAFF. DNA for the CDR3: TGCGCCAGCAGCCAAGTATGGCAGATGACTGAAGCTTTCTTT.

The chain joins TRBV6-1 to TRBJ2-3, with D hard to call. Trimming took off 7 bases at V and 0 bases at J, with 11 bases between the two ends. CDR1 is MNHNS, CDR2 SASEGT, per germline. CDR3 length: 14 amino acids. CDR3 protein: CASTVLSSTDTQYF. The CDR3 coding sequence is TGTGCCAGCACAGTACTTTCTAGCACAGATACGCAGTATTTT.

Regarding this clone: Other DNA sequences in the sample encode the same CDR3. The chain joins TRBV5-1 to TRBJ2-5; the D gene is possibly TRBD1 (6 bases). The CDR3 length is 15 residues. V lost 0 bases and J 5 bases, leaving 14 bases between the germline ends. Germline assignment: CDR1 SGHRS and CDR2 YFSETQ. The CDR3 nucleotides are TGCGCCAGCAGCTTGGCCGGCAGGGGTCAGGAGACCCAGTACTTC. It codes for CASSLAGRGQETQYF. The full variable domain, completed using reference TRBV5-1 and TRBJ2-5, is KAGVTQTPRYLIKTRGQQVTLSCSPISGHRSVSWYQQTPGQGLQFLFEYFSETQRNKGNFPGRFSGRQFSNSRSEMNVSTLELGDSALYLCASSLAGRGQETQYFGPGTRLLVL.

The chain uses TRBV5-1 and TRBJ2-5; 9 bases map to TRBD2. V lost 4 bases, J lost 4 bases, and 8 bases stayed unmatched. The CDR3 is 15 amino acids. The V gene's germline CDR1 is SGHRS and CDR2 YFSETQ. CDR3 sequence: CASSRARGGRETQYF. The CDR3 region has the DNA TGCGCCAGCAGCCGGGCGCGGGGGGGCCGAGAGACCCAGTACTTC.

The rearrangement joins TRBV7-9 to TRBJ2-6; weak D call: TRBD1 (5 bases). This CDR3 contains 16 residues. The V and J ends lost 2 bases and 3 bases respectively, with 11 bases between them. In germline, CDR1 is SEHNR, CDR2 FQNEAQ (reference sequence). CDR3 residues: CASSLRGGVGANVLTF. CDR3 nucleotide sequence: TGTGCCAGCAGCTTAAGGGGTGGGGTTGGGGCCAACGTCCTGACTTTC.

The genes are TRBV5-1 and TRBJ1-4; TRBD1 might be the D (5 bases). The germline gives CDR1 SGHRS, CDR2 YFSETQ. This CDR3 region has 15 residues. Trimming left V 3 bases short and J 2 bases short, with 11 bases between. CDR3 residues: CASSYGTQTNEKLFF. Written as DNA, the CDR3 is TGCGCCAGCAGCTATGGGACTCAGACTAATGAAAAACTGTTTTTT.

The CDR3, as DNA: TGTGCCAGCAGATGGAGGGGGCAAGAGACCCAGTACTTC. Amino acids: CASRWRGQETQYF. V usage is TRBV6-1 and J usage is TRBJ2-5, with D perhaps given as TRBD1 or TRBD2 (6 bases each). V was clipped by 6 bases and J by 2 bases, with 10 bases between them. In germline, CDR1 is MNHNS, CDR2 SASEGT. The CDR3 is made up of 13 amino acids.

Turning to this clone: Germline is not matched at one junction end, which may reflect a read error. The genes are TRBV19 and TRBJ2-1; D remains ambiguous. The germline gives CDR1 LNHDA, CDR2 SQIVND (reference sequence). This CDR3 is 15 amino acids long. CDR3 residues: CASSSRMSSYNEQFF. The DNA for the CDR3 is TGTGCCAGCAGTAGCAGGATGAGCTCCTACAATGAGCAGTTCTTC. Drawing the rest from reference TRBV19 and TRBJ2-1, the complete variable domain is DGGITQSPKYLFRKEGQNVTLSCEQNLNHDAMYWYRQDPGQGLRLIYYSQIVNDFQKGDIAEGYSVSREKKESFPLTVTSAQKNPTAFYLCASSSRMSSYNEQFFGPGTRLTVL.

The chain employs TRBV30 and TRBJ2-5, with D unresolved. V lost 0 bases, J lost 11 bases, and 13 bases lay in between. The CDR3 spans 12 residues. The germline CDR1 and CDR2 sequences are GTSNPN and SVGIG (reference sequence). This CDR3 reads CAWSVVMSEQYF. The CDR3 bases are TGTGCCTGGAGTGTTGTAATGAGTGAGCAGTACTTC.

This clone was recorded only once. The CDR3 reads CASTPPTSGGLGTDTQYF. CDR3 nucleotides: TGTGCCAGCACCCCCCCCACTAGCGGGGGTTTGGGCACAGATACGCAGTATTTT. The chain combines TRBV5-6 with TRBJ2-3; TRBD2 agrees at 11 bases. Germline V lookup: CDR1 SGHDT, CDR2 YYEEEE. V shed 6 bases, J shed 1 base, and the junction held 13 bases outside the gene matches. The CDR3 contains 18 residues. The entire variable domain, with the rest obtained from reference TRBV5-6 and TRBJ2-3, is as follows: DAGVTQSPTHLIKTRGQQVTLRCSPKSGHDTVSWYQQALGQGPQFIFQYYEEEERQRGNFPDRFSGHQFPNYSSELNVNALLLGDSALYLCASTPPTSGGLGTDTQYFGPGTRLTVL.

The chain couples TRBV7-8 to TRBJ2-1, with no clear D. V was clipped by 5 bases and J by 5 bases, with 13 bases between them. The germline gives CDR1 SGHVS, CDR2 FQNEAQ. CDR3 length equals 14 residues. Here the CDR3 reads CASSVVRGNNEQFF. The DNA for the CDR3 is TGTGCCAGCAGCGTAGTGCGAGGTAACAATGAGCAGTTCTTC.